Listed below are T cell receptor beta chains from one sample, sequenced in a study of cytomegalovirus exposure and HLA in healthy donors. Clones were sequenced by immunoSEQ multiplex PCR, and TCRdb holds only the in-frame ones, with some missing. The sample carries about 92,000 clones, about 93% recorded once. Specimen: PBMCs. These receptors originate from a woman younger than 45 in good health and CMV-seropositive. CDR3s include the opening cysteine and the closing phenylalanine or tryptophan. Fields, in order: clone size, V gene, D gene, J gene, CDR3 DNA, CDR3 protein. A D gene is named only where the DNA matches it firmly. Clone size appears in some rows only: once, few, many, or a class for an expanded clone.

NA	TRBV27	NA	TRBJ2-7	TGTGCCAGCAGTTTAAGGAGACAGAGCTCCTACGAGCAGTACTTC	CASSLRRQSSYEQYF
NA	TRBV28	NA	TRBJ2-2	TGTGCCAGCAGTTTCCCCCCCGCCGGGGAGCTGTTTTTT	CASSFPPAGELFF
NA	TRBV6-6	TRBD1	TRBJ1-5	TGTGCCAGCAGTTACCCCGGGACAGGGAAAATTCAGCCCCAGCATTTT	CASSYPGTGKIQPQHF
NA	TRBV21-1	NA	TRBJ2-5	TGTGCCAGCAGCAACGAGGAGGGGAGGTGCCGTGTGGGGACCCAGTACTTC	CASSNEEGRCRVGTQYF
NA	TRBV18	TRBD1	TRBJ2-7	TGTGCCAGCTCACCGCAGGACAGGGGCCCCAGGGAGCAGTACTTC	CASSPQDRGPREQYF
NA	TRBV5-4	NA	TRBJ1-2	TGTGCCAGCAGCTTGGCAGGGGACTATGGCTACACCTTC	CASSLAGDYGYTF
NA	TRBV18	NA	TRBJ1-4	TGTGCCAGCTCAGGGCAAGGTTATGAAAAACTGTTTTTT	CASSGQGYEKLFF
NA	TRBV6-1	TRBD1	TRBJ1-2	TGTGCCAGCAGAGGGACAGGACCCCGCACGGGTGGCTACACCTTC	CASRGTGPRTGGYTF
NA	TRBV28	TRBD2	TRBJ2-1	TGTGCCAGCAGACCCGGGACTAGCGGCTACAATGAGCAGTTCTTC	CASRPGTSGYNEQFF
NA	TRBV30	NA	TRBJ1-4	TGTGCCTGGACGGGGTCGGCAACTAATGAAAAACTGTTTTTT	CAWTGSATNEKLFF
NA	TRBV28	TRBD2	TRBJ2-7	TGTGCCAGCAGTTTAATTCCCTCGGGACAGGGTATCACTAGCGGGAGGAGGTTCGAGCAGTACTTC	CASSLIPSGQGITSGRRFEQYF
few	TRBV6-1	TRBD1	TRBJ2-7	TGTGCCAGCAGTGGGACAGGTAGATACGAGCAGTACTTC	CASSGTGRYEQYF
once	TRBV5-1	NA	TRBJ1-1	TGCGCCAGCAGCTTGGGACAGGCGGCTTTCTTT	CASSLGQAAFF
once	TRBV4-1	NA	TRBJ2-7	TGCGCCAGCAGCCAAGAACGGTGGGGGGACGAGCAGTACTTC	CASSQERWGDEQYF
NA	TRBV18	NA	TRBJ2-4	TGTGCCAGCTCACCACCGAGGTGGTCTGCGGGCATTCAGTACTTC	CASSPPRWSAGIQYF
NA	TRBV4-2	TRBD1	TRBJ1-1	TGTGCCAGCAGCCTAGGGACAGGGGGAACTGAAGCTTTCTTT	CASSLGTGGTEAFF
NA	TRBV5-4	NA	TRBJ2-1	TGTGCCAGCAGCTTGTCAATGGGACATTACAATGAGCAGTTCTTC	CASSLSMGHYNEQFF
NA	TRBV4-3	TRBD2	TRBJ2-5	TGCGCCAGCAGCCCGGAGGGACTAGCGGGACAAGAGACCCAGTACTTC	CASSPEGLAGQETQYF
NA	TRBV27	TRBD1	TRBJ2-6	TGTGCCAGCAGTTTCAATACCGGGACAGGCTACCTCTCTGGGGCCAACGTCCTGACTTTC	CASSFNTGTGYLSGANVLTF
NA	TRBV10-3	TRBD2	TRBJ2-7	TGTGCCATCAGACGGGTAGCGGGAGTTGAGCAGTACTTC	CAIRRVAGVEQYF
NA	TRBV2	NA	TRBJ2-2	TGTGCCAGCAGTGGACAGGCGCGGGTTTCTCGGGGAGCTGTTTTT	CASSGQARVSRGAVF
NA	TRBV28	NA	TRBJ1-2	TGTGCCAGCAGTTCCGGGGAATACCTTTATGGCTACACCTTC	CASSSGEYLYGYTF
NA	TRBV19	TRBD1	TRBJ2-3	TGTGCCAGTAGTAGGGACAGGGGGGCAGATACGCAGTATTTT	CASSRDRGADTQYF
NA	TRBV2	TRBD2	TRBJ2-2	TGTGCCAGCAGTGAAGCGCTTGGCGGGAGATCTAGCGGGGAGCTGTTTTTT	CASSEALGGRSSGELFF
NA	TRBV11-2	TRBD1	TRBJ1-1	TGTGCCAGCACCCAGGGGGGCTGGGGAACTGAAGCTTTCTTT	CASTQGGWGTEAFF
NA	TRBV6-5	NA	TRBJ2-7	TGTGCCAGCACCCGAACAGTCCCACCTAACGAGCAGTACTTC	CASTRTVPPNEQYF
NA	TRBV4-2	TRBD2	TRBJ2-5	TGTGCCAGCAGCCAAGGGACTAGCGGGAGGGCGGAGACCCAGTACTTC	CASSQGTSGRAETQYF
NA	TRBV9	TRBD2	TRBJ2-7	TGTGCCAGCAGCCCCAGGTCTAGCGGGAGCTCCTACGAGCAGTACTTC	CASSPRSSGSSYEQYF
NA	TRBV4-3	TRBD1	TRBJ1-1	TGCGCCAGCAGCCAAGATCGGACAGGGGGGAACACTGAAGCTTTCTTT	CASSQDRTGGNTEAFF
once	TRBV5-1	TRBD1	TRBJ1-3	TGCGCCAGCAGCTTGAATGACAGGGATTTGGATTTT	CASSLNDRDLDF
NA	TRBV30	NA	TRBJ1-2	TGTGCCTGTCAAAGGGGTAATCGTGGCTACACCTTC	CACQRGNRGYTF
NA	TRBV2	TRBD1	TRBJ1-2	TGTGCCAGCGGAGCGGACAGGGGGCTTAACTATGGCTACACCTTC	CASGADRGLNYGYTF
once	TRBV28	NA	TRBJ1-2	TGTGCCAGCAGTTCCACGGGGTCTGTCTATGGCTACACCTTC	CASSSTGSVYGYTF
NA	TRBV10-3	TRBD1	TRBJ1-4	TGTGCCATCAGTGAGAGGACAGGGTCTAACGGAAAACTGTTTTTT	CAISERTGSNGKLFF
NA	TRBV19	NA	TRBJ2-1	TGTGCCAGTAGTATAGAAGCCTCGGGCTACAATGAGCAGTTCTTC	CASSIEASGYNEQFF
NA	TRBV2	TRBD1	TRBJ2-7	TGTGCCAGCAGTGACCTGGGTGGGACAGGGTTCTACGAGCAGTACTTC	CASSDLGGTGFYEQYF
NA	TRBV2	TRBD2	TRBJ2-7	TGTGCCAGCAGTGAATCGGGACTAGCGGCGACCTACGAGCAGTACTTC	CASSESGLAATYEQYF
once	TRBV14	NA	TRBJ2-7	TGTGCCAGCAGCGAGCGCGGAACAGGTCGTTCCTACGAGCAGTACTTC	CASSERGTGRSYEQYF
NA	TRBV5-4	TRBD2	TRBJ2-5	TGTGCCAGCAGCTTTGGACTAGGCCAAGAGACCCAGTACTTC	CASSFGLGQETQYF
NA	TRBV6-1	NA	TRBJ1-3	TGTGCCAGCAGCGGAGACAGGAACTCTGGAAACACCATATATTTT	CASSGDRNSGNTIYF
NA	TRBV28	TRBD2	TRBJ2-1	TGTGCCAGCAGTTGGACAGAGCCTAAAGTAGCGGGAATCGATGAGCAGTTCTTC	CASSWTEPKVAGIDEQFF
NA	TRBV5-1	TRBD1	TRBJ2-3	TGCGCCAGCAGCGTCCAGGGGGCTTGGTCAGATACGCAGTATTTT	CASSVQGAWSDTQYF
NA	TRBV15	NA	TRBJ1-5	TGTGCCACCAGCAGGCACCCGCGACGGGATAGCAATCAGCCCCAGCATTTT	CATSRHPRRDSNQPQHF
NA	TRBV7-6	NA	TRBJ2-2	TGTGCCAGCAGCTTAGGAAGTTTGGTAGGGGTGGCCACCGGGGAGCTGTTTTTT	CASSLGSLVGVATGELFF
NA	TRBV4-1	NA	TRBJ1-4	TGCGCCAGCAGCCAAGCCCTCCCCGACAGGAGTAGTGCAACTAATGAAAAACTGTTTTTT	CASSQALPDRSSATNEKLFF
NA	TRBV7-2	TRBD2	TRBJ2-7	TGTGCCAGCAGTTCAGCGGGAAGCTCCTACGAGCAGTACTTC	CASSSAGSSYEQYF
NA	TRBV5-6	TRBD1	TRBJ1-2	TGTGCCAGCAGCCAGGACAGGACCTATGGCTACACCTTC	CASSQDRTYGYTF
once	TRBV29-1	TRBD2	TRBJ2-5	TGCAGCGTTGAACTGTCGTGGGGGGGAGAGACCCAGTACTTC	CSVELSWGGETQYF
NA	TRBV6-1	TRBD1	TRBJ1-2	TGTGCCAGCAGTGAAGCCAGACAGGGTCGAGGCTATGGCTACACCTTC	CASSEARQGRGYGYTF
NA	TRBV9	NA	TRBJ2-3	TGTGCCAGCAGCGTAGAAACTAGGGTCGGGGCAGATACGCAGTATTTT	CASSVETRVGADTQYF
NA	TRBV4-3	NA	TRBJ2-7	TGCGCCAGCAGCCAAGGCCCAGCGGAGTACTACGAGCAGTACTTC	CASSQGPAEYYEQYF
NA	TRBV13	NA	TRBJ1-2	TGTGCCAGCAGCTTATCAGGGAGGGAAAGGGGTAACTATGGCTACACCTTC	CASSLSGRERGNYGYTF
NA	TRBV4-1	NA	TRBJ2-3	TGCGCCAGCAGCCAAGTGGGGACTCGCACAGATACGCAGTATTTT	CASSQVGTRTDTQYF